Following are 10 T cell receptor beta chains from one sample sequenced in a study of cytomegalovirus exposure and HLA in healthy donors. Primers: 60 Vbeta forward and 13 Jbeta reverse. The protocol was immunoSEQ multiplex PCR, while the TCRdb copy is restricted to in-frame clones and leaves out a portion. The top ten hold over 2% of the sample, which has roughly 110,000 clones, roughly 80% seen once. Sequences were obtained from PBMCs. All receptors come from a man aged 35 to 55 in good health and CMV-seronegative.

V and J are TRBV27 and TRBJ1-2; a weak D match, TRBD1 (5 bases). CDR3 length: 13 amino acids. Looked up from germline, CDR1 is MNHEY and CDR2 is SMNVEV (reference sequence). Trimming removed 4 bases at V and 4 bases at J, with 10 bases between. The CDR3 loop reads CASSYSQGYGYTF. The CDR3 nucleotides are TGTGCCAGCAGTTACTCCCAGGGCTATGGCTACACCTTC.

J is TRBJ1-5 and V is TRBV2, with D unclear. CDR1 and CDR2 (germline): SNHLY, FYNNEI. The CDR3 is 15 residues long. The ends were cut back, 4 bases at V and 0 bases at J, with 10 bases in the middle. In nucleotides, the CDR3 is TGTGCCAGCAGTGGCGGGGTTTATAGCAATCAGCCCCAGCATTTT. Encoded protein: CASSGGVYSNQPQHF.

The chain recombines TRBV18 with TRBJ2-5, with 8 bases fitting TRBD1. The CDR3 runs to 13 residues. V was clipped by 6 bases and J by 1 base; unmatched bases: 1. Germline loops: CDR1 KGHSH, CDR2 LQKENI. CDR3: CASSGQAQETQYF. The CDR3, as DNA: TGTGCCAGCTCGGGACAGGCCCAAGAGACCCAGTACTTC.

The CDR3 sequence: CASSLASGSGNTIYF. The CDR3 DNA sequence: TGCGCCAGCAGCTTGGCCTCAGGCTCTGGAAACACCATATATTTT. V usage is TRBV5-1 and J usage is TRBJ1-3, with D unclear. Germline values: CDR1 SGHRS, CDR2 YFSETQ. The CDR3 has 15 amino acids. V shed 0 bases and J shed 0 bases, with 7 bases lying between them.

This clone has a single count. The J gene is TRBJ2-5, the V gene TRBV10-2; 9 bases are a match to TRBD1. The CDR3 loop spans 15 amino acids. Germline trimming cut 6 bases from V and 4 bases from J; bases unmatched to any gene: 9. The V gene's germline CDR1 is WSHSY and CDR2 SAAADI. The CDR3 DNA is TGCGCCAGCAGCCCAGGGACAGGGATCGCAGAGACCCAGTACTTC. Its translation: CASSPGTGIAETQYF.

This rearrangement joins TRBV5-1 to TRBJ2-2; D gene unclear. The CDR3 extends over 16 amino acids. With 6 bases removed from V and 0 bases from J, the gap between germline ends came to 15 bases. Germline-derived CDR1 and CDR2 are SGHRS and YFSETQ. The CDR3 nucleotides are TGCGCCAGCATAGCAATACCCGGAGCGAACACCGGGGAGCTGTTTTTT. Its protein product is CASIAIPGANTGELFF.

The V gene is TRBV7-9, the J gene TRBJ1-1, with D perhaps TRBD1 (6 bases). The length of the CDR3 is 14 residues. CDR1 is SEHNR, CDR2 FQNEAQ, per germline (reference sequence). The V gene lost 1 base and the J gene lost 8 bases, with 14 bases spanning the gap. CDR3 amino acids: CASSLVVRGYEAFF. The CDR3 DNA is TGTGCCAGCAGCTTAGTTGTTAGGGGGTACGAAGCTTTCTTT.

V gene TRBV12-5 combines with J gene TRBJ1-5; TRBD1 might be the D (6 bases). The CDR3 length is 14 residues. Germline V gene lookup returns CDR1 LGHNT and CDR2 FRNRAP. V was trimmed by 3 bases and J by 4 bases, leaving 10 bases between them. CDR3 DNA: TGTGCTAGTGGTTTAAAAGGGGGTAATCAGCCCCAGCATTTT. Protein: CASGLKGGNQPQHF.

The gene calls are TRBV6-1 and TRBJ2-5, with 10 bases that match TRBD1. This CDR3 is built from 16 residues. The germline CDR1 and CDR2 sequences are MNHNS and SASEGT. V shed 4 bases, J shed 3 bases, and the junction held 8 bases outside the gene matches. The CDR3 spells CASSGHRTGGKETQYF. The CDR3 coding sequence is TGTGCCAGCAGTGGGCACCGGACAGGGGGTAAAGAGACCCAGTACTTC.

The chain recombines TRBV7-2 with TRBJ1-1; 7 nucleotides agree with TRBD1. V lost 6 bases, J lost 4 bases, and 8 bases stayed unmatched. The CDR3 spans 14 residues. Germline V gene sequence: CDR1 SGHTA, CDR2 FQGNSA. In nucleotides, the CDR3 is TGTGCCAGCAGTATAGGGGGCTCAGTCACTGAAGCTTTCTTT. This codes for CASSIGGSVTEAFF.